Below are 29 T cell receptor beta chains sequenced from a single sample in a study of tumor-infiltrating lymphocytes in primary liver carcinoma. Co-extracting RNA and DNA was done with about 20-34 mg of unsorted bulk tissue as input. From 400 to 550 ng total RNA, TCR beta cDNA was generated with a primer in the constant region. Slightly modified ARM-PCR, run as three nested multiplex PCR rounds, produced the TCR beta libraries. For approximately 11 cycles apiece, the opening two PCR rounds ran with TRBV1-TRBV30 forward primers and a C-beta reverse primer. One entry per CDR3 protein, called by TCRdb with MiXCR from the multiplex PCR reads. The sample records about 130,000 distinct CDR3 sequences, 55% to 75% being singletons. The material sequenced was liver tumor tissue from sampling region 3. The subset is: tumor region T3, left-lateral pole. The receptor set was obtained from a woman between 55 and 75 years old with primary liver carcinoma and hepatitis B virus infection.

As to this clonotype: This may arise from a read error, as a much more abundant clone is one base away. The gene calls are TRBV12-3 or TRBV12-4 and TRBJ1-1; perhaps TRBD1 as D (5 bases). CDR3 length: 14 amino acids. V was pared by 8 bases and J by 1 base, with 14 bases between. CDR3: CASCARGENTEAFF. The CDR3 bases are TGTGCCAGCTGCGCCCGGGGGGAGAACACTGAAGCTTTCTTT.

As concerns this clonotype: A read error may account for a junction end that differs from germline. The J gene is TRBJ2-2, the V gene TRBV11-2; either TRBD1 or TRBD2 may supply D (6 bases each). Germline CDR1 is SGHAT and CDR2 is FQNNGV. The CDR3 runs to 15 residues. The CDR3 nucleotides are TGTGCCAGCAGCCGCGGGACAACCAACACCGGGGAGCCGTTTTTT. This gives the protein CASSRGTTNTGEPFF.

Concerning this clonotype itself: One end of the junction does not line up with germline, which may come from a read error. The chain carries TRBV10-1 and TRBJ1-5; D not certain. Germline V gives CDR1 WNHNN, CDR2 SYGVQD (reference sequence). CDR3 length equals 13 residues. CDR3 sequence: CASSHDSNQPKHF. The CDR3 bases are TGCGCCAGCAGTCATGATAGCAATCAGCCCAAGCATTTT.

This clonotype was picked up one time. The V gene is TRBV10-2, the J gene TRBJ2-7; 10 nucleotides align to TRBD2. This CDR3 is built from 19 residues. The germline V gene encodes CDR1 WSHSY and CDR2 SAAADI. V dropped 7 bases and J dropped 13; count of bases not matched to a gene: 31. In DNA, the CDR3 is TGCGCCAGCACTCCTCGGGGTAGCGGGAGGAACGGGGCGACCTACGTGCACTACTTC. Translated, it gives CASTPRGSGRNGATYVHYF.

On this clonotype itself: One end of the junction fails to match germline, which may point to a read error. The chain couples TRBV12-3 or TRBV12-4 to TRBJ1-2; TRBD1 matches at 12 bases. The CDR3 extends over 13 amino acids. The CDR3 nucleotides read TGTGCCAGCAGTTTTCGCGGGACAGGGGGCTCCACCTTC. It codes for CASSFRGTGGSTF.

V is TRBV5-1 and J is TRBJ2-2; D may be TRBD2 (5 bases). V was trimmed by 1 base and J by 6 bases, leaving 10 bases between them. The length of the CDR3 is 14 residues. CDR1 SGHRS and CDR2 YFSETQ come from the germline V gene. The DNA for the CDR3 is TGCGCCAGCAGCTTGTTACCTAGCTCCGGGGAGCTGTTTTTT. This codes for CASSLLPSSGELFF.

The sample holds a few counts of this clonotype. This may stem from a read error, because a much larger clone lies one nucleotide away. This sequence joins TRBV6-1 and TRBJ2-3; 8 bases align to TRBD2. Germline V lookup: CDR1 MNHNS, CDR2 SASEGT. Trimming took 5 bases from V and 0 from J; bases not matched to a gene: 7. The CDR3 totals 16 residues. The CDR3 region is CASSPISGTSTDTQYF. The CDR3 DNA reads as TGTGCCAGCAGTCCGATTAGCGGGACAAGCACAGATACGCAGTATTTT.

With respect to this clonotype: A read error may explain this, as a much larger clone is one base away. This rearrangement joins TRBV29-1 to TRBJ2-1; TRBD1 matches at 9 bases. The CDR3 length is 14 residues. Trimming cost V 7 bases and J 5 bases; bases outside gene matches: 9. CDR1 and CDR2 from the germline V gene are SQVTM and ANQGSEA. CDR3 sequence: CSAPTGGGHNEQFF. DNA of the CDR3: TGCAGCGCTCCCACAGGGGGCGGCCACAATGAGCAGTTCTTC.

In regard to this clonotype: Since a much larger clone is just one base distant, this may be a read error. This chain links TRBV12-3 or TRBV12-4 with TRBJ1-4; D gene uncertain. The CDR3 extends over 14 amino acids. The germline V and J ends were trimmed by 3 bases and 12 bases, with 17 bases remaining between them. The CDR3 region is CASSFASSLEELFF. In DNA, the CDR3 is TGTGCCAGCAGTTTCGCGAGCTCTCTCGAAGAACTGTTTTTT.

As concerns this clonotype: A much larger clone is a single base away; this may be a read error. The chain joins TRBV5-4 to TRBJ2-7; 10 positions match TRBD1. Looked up from germline, CDR1 is SGHNT and CDR2 is YYREEE (reference sequence). The CDR3 sequence is 16 residues long. The V segment lost 0 bases and the J segment 4 bases; nucleotides outside the gene matches: 7. CDR3 DNA: TGTGCCAGCAGCTTGGAAGGGACAGGGGACATTTACGAGCAGTACTTC. It codes for CASSLEGTGDIYEQYF.

Concerning this clonotype: The conserved phenylalanine or tryptophan normally closing the CDR3 is absent here, so this likely arose from a read error. This rearrangement joins TRBV6-6 to TRBJ2-4; a possible D gene is TRBD2 (6 bases). This CDR3 has 14 residues. Germline V gives CDR1 MNHNY, CDR2 SVGAGI (reference sequence). The CDR3 DNA follows: TGTGCCAGCAGCCCCTCCGGGAGCGGTAACACTCAGTACTAC. It translates to CASSPSGSGNTQYY.

To note about this clonotype: This is likely a read error, given that the CDR3 carries no conserved phenylalanine or tryptophan at its end. V gene TRBV6-6 combines with J gene TRBJ2-7; 7 bases map to TRBD1. Looked up from germline, CDR1 is MNHNY and CDR2 is SVGAGI (reference sequence). Losses at the gene ends were 2 bases for V and 8 bases for J; bases not matched to a gene: 6. The CDR3 consists of 13 residues. CDR3 amino acids: CASSYTEGAKQYL. CDR3 coding DNA: TGTGCCAGCAGTTACACAGAGGGGGCCAAGCAGTACCTC.

In regard to this clonotype: The junction departs from the called germline gene at one end, perhaps through a read error. The chain uses TRBV5-4 and TRBJ1-2, with D possibly being TRBD1 (6 bases). This CDR3 is built from 17 residues. Per the germline V gene, CDR1 is SGHNT and CDR2 is YYREEE (reference sequence). CDR3 in DNA: TGTGCCAGCAGCTTGGTCAGGGGCCCTAAAGTTAACTATGGCTACATCTTC. It yields the protein CASSLVRGPKVNYGYIF.

There are many counts of this clonotype. The chain joins TRBV5-1 to TRBJ2-3, with 11 bases identical to TRBD2. In germline, CDR1 is SGHRS, CDR2 YFSETQ. The CDR3 runs to 14 residues. Germline trimming cut 5 bases from V and 2 bases from J; bases unmatched to any gene: 1. CDR3 coding DNA: TGCGCCAGCAGTAGCGGGAGGGCCACAGATACGCAGTATTTT. It yields the protein CASSSGRATDTQYF.

A note on this clonotype: One junction end does not reproduce the germline sequence, and a read error may be involved. The chain uses TRBV11-2 and TRBJ1-2; D not resolved. This CDR3 comprises 14 residues. Germline values: CDR1 SGHAT, CDR2 FQNNGV. Here the CDR3 DNA reads TGTGTCAGCAGCTTAAATCTAGTAGGTTCAGACTACACCTTC. Residues: CVSSLNLVGSDYTF.

Regarding this clonotype: Just one base apart from a much larger clone, this may be a read error. V is TRBV12-3 or TRBV12-4 and J is TRBJ1-2; D ambiguous. The CDR3 extends over 15 amino acids. Trimming shortened V by 8 bases and J by 4 bases, and 20 bases separated the two germline ends. For the CDR3, the DNA is TGTGCCAGCTGCCGCGAACTCCGGGCTATCTATGGCTACACCTTC. Translating it yields CASCRELRAIYGYTF.

As to this clonotype: One end of the junction is discordant with germline, which a read error may explain. The chain is built from TRBV29-1 and TRBJ2-3; D is unclear. This CDR3 contains 13 residues. CDR1 is SQVTM and CDR2 is ANQGSEA in the germline V gene. In DNA form, the CDR3 reads TGCGGCGTTGATAAGGGCGTGATAGATACGCAGTATTTT. Its translation is CGVDKGVIDTQYF.

This clonotype was recorded only once. This likely comes from a read error, as the CDR3 has no conserved phenylalanine or tryptophan at its end. Because the CDR3's place on the DNA is in doubt, the DNA is left out and the CDR3 is given as listed by TCRdb. The rearrangement links TRBV6-5 to TRBJ1-2; no check of the table's D call, TRBD1, against the DNA was made. Inclusive of both ends, the CDR3 amounts to 16 amino acids. Germline assignment: CDR1 MNHEY and CDR2 SVGAGI. The CDR3 sequence: CASSYSAGVARSGHTS.

This sequence joins TRBV20-1 and TRBJ2-5, with unresolved D. The V and J ends lost 3 bases and 5 bases respectively, with 7 bases between them. There are 11 residues in the CDR3. The germline gives CDR1 DFQATT, CDR2 SNEGSKA (reference sequence). CDR3 sequence reads: CSARPLETQYF. Here the CDR3 DNA reads TGCAGTGCTAGGCCGTTGGAGACCCAGTACTTC.

This clonotype was observed many times. The CDR3 protein is CASSQERISQETQYF. The CDR3 DNA reads TGTGCCAGCAGCCAAGAACGAATATCCCAAGAGACCCAGTACTTC. The chain joins TRBV4-2 to TRBJ2-5; D is unresolved. V gave up 0 bases and J gave up 1 base, with 9 bases separating them. Germline V lookup: CDR1 LGHNA, CDR2 YNFKEQ. The CDR3 is 15 residues long.

Concerning this clonotype: With a much larger clone just one base away, this may be a read error. The chain combines TRBV14 with TRBJ2-2; 9 nucleotides align to TRBD2. CDR3 length equals 16 residues. CDR1 is SGHDN and CDR2 is FVKESK in the germline V gene. The CDR3 bases are TGTGCCAGCAGCCCTTTAGCGGGAGACCACACCGGGGGGCTGTTTTTT. This encodes CASSPLAGDHTGGLFF.

About this clonotype: One end of the junction fails to match germline, which may point to a read error. The gene calls are TRBV11-2 and TRBJ1-2; TRBD1 is a possible D gene (5 bases). The CDR3 contains 17 residues. CDR1 and CDR2 from the germline V gene are SGHAT and FQNNGV. As DNA, the CDR3 is TGTACCAGCAGCTTAGATCCGATCGGGGCGCTACGCTATGGCTACACCTTC. Translation gives CTSSLDPIGALRYGYTF.

A word on this clonotype: A much larger clone lies a single base off, so this may be a read error. In nucleotides, the CDR3 is TGTACCAGCAGTTTAGCGGGAAGGGAGCAGTTCTTC. Protein product: CTSSLAGREQFF. The chain carries TRBV12-3 or TRBV12-4 and TRBJ2-1; TRBD2 agrees at 8 bases. The CDR3 loop spans 12 amino acids.

The gene calls are TRBV5-1 and TRBJ2-1; D unclear. The CDR3 has 14 amino acids. CDR1 and CDR2 from the germline V gene are SGHRS and YFSETQ. Trimming shortened V by 10 bases and J by 5 bases, and 19 bases separated the two germline ends. CDR3 nucleotide sequence: TGCGCCTGCAACTTGAATAGCCTCGACAATGAGCAGTTCTTC. Residues: CACNLNSLDNEQFF.

V gene TRBV19 combines with J gene TRBJ2-1; D is perhaps TRBD1 (6 bases). Germline V gives CDR1 LNHDA, CDR2 SQIVND (reference sequence). The CDR3 is 16 residues long. Deletions cut 3 bases from V and 1 base from J, with 13 bases between. CDR3 DNA sequence: TGTGCCAGTAGTATGGAGCGAGGGGGTTCCTACAATGAGCAGTTCTTC. Translating it yields CASSMERGGSYNEQFF. The variable domain in full, with the rest retrieved from reference TRBV19 and TRBJ2-1, is DGGITQSPKYLFRKEGQNVTLSCEQNLNHDAMYWYRQDPGQGLRLIYYSQIVNDFQKGDIAEGYSVSREKKESFPLTVTSAQKNPTAFYLCASSMERGGSYNEQFFGPGTRLTVL.

With respect to this clonotype: One end of the junction fails to match germline, which may point to a read error. This chain joins TRBV29-1 and TRBJ2-2; TRBD1 matches 7 bases. The germline V gene encodes CDR1 SQVTM and CDR2 ANQGSEA. This CDR3 has 15 residues. CDR3 protein: CSALTGTTNTGVLFF. DNA for the CDR3: TGCAGCGCCTTGACCGGGACAACGAACACAGGGGTGCTGTTTTTT.

This clonotype was seen many times. The chain carries TRBV11-2 and TRBJ2-2; the D is unclear. The germline V and J ends were trimmed by 0 bases and 0 bases, with 2 bases remaining between them. Germline lookup yields CDR1 SGHAT and CDR2 FQNNGV. The CDR3 contains 14 residues. CDR3 DNA sequence: TGTGCCAGCAGCTTAGAGTCGAACACCGGGGAGCTGTTTTTT. Translating it yields CASSLESNTGELFF.

A word on this clonotype: The junction shows a germline mismatch at one end, possibly a read error. The chain uses TRBV6-6 and TRBJ1-5; 9 nucleotides line up with TRBD1. The germline V gene encodes CDR1 MNHNY and CDR2 SVGAGI (reference sequence). This CDR3 has 15 residues. CDR3 bases: TGTACCAGCAGTTACCCAGACAGGGGGGTCCAGCCCCAGCATTTT. Its protein product is CTSSYPDRGVQPQHF.

In regard to this clonotype: Since no conserved phenylalanine or tryptophan closes the CDR3, a read error is the likely cause. This sequence joins TRBV12-3 or TRBV12-4 and TRBJ2-1; unclear D gene. The CDR3 has 11 amino acids. Trimming pared 4 bases from V and 12 bases from J, leaving 10 bases between. The CDR3 nucleotides read TGTGCCAGCAGTTGGGGTAGGATGCAGTTCGTC. Residues: CASSWGRMQFV.